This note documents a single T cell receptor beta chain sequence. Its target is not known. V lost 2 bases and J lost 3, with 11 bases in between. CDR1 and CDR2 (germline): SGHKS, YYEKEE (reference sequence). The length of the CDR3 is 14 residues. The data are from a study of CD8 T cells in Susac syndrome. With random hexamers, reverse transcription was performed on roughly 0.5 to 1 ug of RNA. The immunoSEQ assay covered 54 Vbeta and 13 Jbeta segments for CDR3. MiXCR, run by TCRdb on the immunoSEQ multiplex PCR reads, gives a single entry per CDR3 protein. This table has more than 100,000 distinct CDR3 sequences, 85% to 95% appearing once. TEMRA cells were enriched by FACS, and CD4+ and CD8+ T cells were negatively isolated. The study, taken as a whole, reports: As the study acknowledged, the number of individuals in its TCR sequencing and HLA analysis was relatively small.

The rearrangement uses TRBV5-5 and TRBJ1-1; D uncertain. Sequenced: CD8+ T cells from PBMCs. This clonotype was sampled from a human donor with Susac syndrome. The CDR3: CASSFYQGHTEAFF. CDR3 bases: TGTGCCAGCAGCTTTTATCAAGGGCACACTGAAGCTTTCTTT.